The T cell receptor beta chain under discussion was sequenced for a study of read filtering for tumor transcriptome and immune sequencing. Study at large: Among patients, approximately 17 were male and more than 11 female, aged about 40 to 90 (mean roughly 64). The study, taken as a whole, reports: Without single-read clonotypes, shared clonotype proportions correlated more between IR-seq and RNA-seq.

Molecular barcoded adaptors covering alpha/delta and beta/gamma chains were used on about 0.4 ug RNA. TCRdb re-derived calls from the reads in MiXCR, one entry per CDR3 protein. This sample yields roughly 38,000 distinct CDR3 sequences, of which roughly an eighth are seen a single time; 5.5% to 7% belongs to the top ten. V lost 3 bases and J lost 2, with 12 bases in between. CDR3 length: 14 residues. From germline, CDR1 is SGHRS and CDR2 YFSETQ. This clonotype was found many times. Its antigen remains unidentified. The TCR originated in a donor at least 40 years old with multiple myeloma. The sequenced sample was a population of CD138-negative cells sorted from bone marrow. This chain connects TRBV5-1 to TRBJ2-7; D possibly corresponds to TRBD1 (5 bases). The chain's CDR3 is CASSSPTEPYEQYF. Here the CDR3 DNA reads TGCGCCAGCAGCTCCCCGACAGAACCCTACGAGCAGTACTTC.